One TCR beta chain is described in this entry. The sample holds a few counts of this clonotype. This receptor's antigen is unknown. Base qualities are not at hand, and no much larger clone is one base apart. TCR beta repertoires were profiled from peripheral blood of approximately 13 young patients with multiple sclerosis to demonstrate the VDJtools post-analysis software. Multiple sclerosis patients were children and adolescents aged roughly 6 to 16 years. The data belong to a study of post-analysis software for immune sequencing data (dated by TCRdb to between 2015 and 2016). With respect to the entire study: Recorded disease courses included relapsing-remitting, secondary progressive and progressive-relapsing multiple sclerosis, with some patients lacking subtype annotation. The patient repertoires were set against eleven to twelve previously published healthy control repertoires from donors whose ages ranged from roughly 6 to 27 years. A subset of samples was prepared in parallel using single-end sample barcoding, then pooled and co-amplified after Illumina adapter ligation.

CDR1 SGHNT and CDR2 YENEEA were looked up in the germline V gene. The CDR3 goes from the cysteine to the phenylalanine over 16 residues. Only CDR3 DNA remains: 48 bases, in frame from the first base. V has 1 base trimmed and J has 4 bases trimmed; junction bases matching no gene number 7. The library was prepared using PCR. TCRdb records Illumina HiSeq 2500 as the sequencer. Unique molecular identifiers were incorporated into TCR beta cDNA libraries to reduce PCR and sequencing biases. Per 1 to 10 million input T cells, roughly 500,000 cDNA molecules were obtained, such that each molecule approximated one T cell. The patient libraries were prepared and sequenced using the same protocol as the earlier healthy control dataset. Samples belonging to the same batch were prepared together, multiplexed and sequenced on a shared HiSeq lane. Per the original workflow: Raw barcoded reads were processed with MIGEC, discarding single-read molecular identifier groups before consensus assembly and CDR3 extraction. Clonotype tables were post-analysed with VDJtools, normalizing diversity by down-sampling all datasets to the smallest sample size. To correct batch-related cross-sample contamination, repertoire overlap clustering matched CDR3 amino acid sequences but not nucleotide sequences. TCRdb ran its own pipeline on the public reads, namely fastp trimming at Q25 and MiXCR clone calling, and kept in-frame beta chains. Each record represents a unique CDR3 protein, reported with the most common genes and DNA among its rows. TCRdb assigned the V and J calls; the authors' analysis was not used. The sample profile shows around 200,000 distinct CDR3 sequences; 25% to 35% of them were found once. Together, the top ten hold about 3.7% of the sample.

The paper's findings and limits, for the study overall: Patients showed significantly higher frequencies than controls for a handful of TRBV segments, among them TRBV5-6, TRBV5-1 and TRBV20-1. The multiple sclerosis patient group was slightly younger than the control group. Normalized Chao1 diversity was significantly lower in multiple sclerosis patients than controls, suggesting substantial peripheral T-cell clonal expansion. Direct clustering with F measure showed strong co-clustering of samples prepared in the same batch, prompting a batch-effect correction.

Rearrangement joined TRBV11-3 to TRBJ2-3, and TRBD2 aligns with 8 junction nucleotides. Sequencing was done on a sample of blood. This TCR derives from a girl aged 2-17 years with multiple sclerosis. The bases are TGTGCCAGCAGCTTAGGGACGGGAGGGGCCCCAGATACGCAGTATTTT. Its coded protein is CASSLGTGGAPDTQYF.